The 19 T cell receptor beta chains presented below share a single source sample, sequenced in a study of metastatic and nonmetastatic thyroid tumors. None of the patients had undergone any treatment ahead of thyroid surgery. TCRdb re-called the PCR reads through MiXCR. The sample has more than 20,000 clones; approximately 11% are singletons. The sequenced material came from blood. These receptor sequences come from a female donor with papillary thyroid cancer or a benign thyroid nodule (not recorded which). Some clones in this sample may be carry-over from other donors' samples.

This clone was observed a few times. V is TRBV20-1 and J is TRBJ2-1; TRBD2 matches 7 bases. This CDR3 is 13 amino acids long. Per the germline V gene, CDR1 is DFQATT and CDR2 is SNEGSKA (reference sequence). J gave up 6 bases and V 3 bases, and 5 bases lay outside the gene matches. The CDR3 sequence: CSASAGTTNEQFF. CDR3 bases: TGCAGTGCTAGCGCCGGGACTACCAATGAGCAGTTCTTC.

There are many counts of this clone. The V gene is TRBV7-9, the J gene TRBJ2-7; D not certain. The V end lost 2 bases, the J end lost 4 bases, and 6 bases lay between the germline ends. Germline lookup yields CDR1 SEHNR and CDR2 FQNEAQ (reference sequence). The CDR3 spans 12 residues. CDR3: CASSLFGYEQYF. CDR3 nucleotide sequence: TGTGCCAGCAGCTTATTCGGGTACGAGCAGTACTTC.

This clone has a count of ten or more. The gene calls are TRBV27 and TRBJ1-6; D gene uncertain. The germline V and J ends were trimmed by 6 bases and 0 bases, with 9 bases remaining between them. Germline assignment: CDR1 MNHEY and CDR2 SMNVEV (reference sequence). CDR3 length: 15 residues. The CDR3 DNA reads TGTGCCAGCAGCATGGGGAGCTCCTATAATTCACCCCTCCACTTT. Amino acid sequence: CASSMGSSYNSPLHF.

This clone has at least ten counts. The chain has TRBV19 and TRBJ2-5; perhaps D is TRBD1 or TRBD2 (6 bases each). Trimming cost V 2 bases and J 5 bases, with 12 bases left between them. The CDR3 length is 14 residues. Per germline, CDR1 LNHDA and CDR2 SQIVND (reference sequence). Here the CDR3 reads CASSISGAVETQYF. The DNA of the CDR3 is TGTGCCAGTAGTATATCGGGGGCAGTCGAGACCCAGTACTTC.

This clone came up many times. The chain combines TRBV11-2 with TRBJ2-2; 10 bases line up with TRBD1. This CDR3 has 16 residues. V lost 4 bases, J lost 4 bases, and 6 bases stayed unmatched. CDR1 is SGHAT, CDR2 FQNNGV, per germline. CDR3 in amino acids: CASSSGQGVGTGELFF. In DNA form, the CDR3 reads TGTGCCAGCAGCTCCGGACAGGGGGTGGGCACCGGGGAGCTGTTTTTT.

Turning to this clone: It may be a read error: a sequence one base away is much more abundant. The V and J genes are TRBV29-1 and TRBJ2-2; TRBD2 matches at 11 bases. The CDR3 is 17 residues long. CDR1 is SQVTM and CDR2 is ANQGSEA in the germline V gene. As DNA, the CDR3 is TGCAGCGTTGATGGCCTAGCGGGGGGACAGAACACCTGGGAGCTGTTTTTT. As protein: CSVDGLAGGQNTWELFF.

This clone has a count of ten or more. This chain uses TRBV5-8 with TRBJ1-6; D remains unclear. This CDR3 is built from 12 residues. CDR1 and CDR2 (germline): SGHTS, YDEGEE. V was shortened by 10 bases and J by 10 bases, with 15 bases between the two germline ends. CDR3 bases: TGTGCCGGAGGACGCTACGGATCACCCCTCCACTTT. Amino acids: CAGGRYGSPLHF. Full variable domain (rest looked up from reference TRBV5-8 and TRBJ1-6): EAGVTQSPTHLIKTRGQQATLRCSPISGHTSVYWYQQALGLGLQFLLWYDEGEERNRGNFPPRFSGRQFPNYSSELNVNALELEDSALYLCAGGRYGSPLHFGNGTRLTVT.

As concerns this clone: Sequence at one end of the junction differs from germline and may be a read error. The V gene is TRBV15, the J gene TRBJ2-7, with no clear D. CDR1 and CDR2 from the germline V gene are LNHNV and YYDKDF (reference sequence). The CDR3 has 11 residues. The CDR3 is CATIRDYEQYF. The CDR3 DNA reads as TGTGCCACCATCAGAGATTACGAGCAGTACTTC.

Many counts were recorded for this clone. The chain uses TRBV9 and TRBJ2-7; 9 bases are a match to TRBD2. The CDR3 covers 16 residues. V dropped 4 bases and J dropped 5; count of bases not matched to a gene: 13. Looked up from germline, CDR1 is SGDLS and CDR2 is YYNGEE. The CDR3 DNA is TGTGCCAGCAGCATACTAGATAGCGGGAGTTTCAACGAGCAGTACTTC. It encodes CASSILDSGSFNEQYF.

V and J are TRBV7-2 and TRBJ2-2, with 8 bases lining up with TRBD2. The CDR3 loop spans 16 amino acids. J was trimmed by 2 bases and V by 3 bases; bases with no gene match: 5. Germline CDR1 reads SGHTA; CDR2 reads FQGNSA. The CDR3 here is CASSFAGGVNTGELFF. In nucleotides, the CDR3 is TGTGCCAGCAGCTTTGCGGGAGGTGTTAACACCGGGGAGCTGTTTTTT.

Many counts were recorded for this clone. The V gene is TRBV27, the J gene TRBJ1-5; unclear D gene. This CDR3 contains 14 residues. From germline, CDR1 is MNHEY and CDR2 SMNVEV (reference sequence). V was shortened by 6 bases and J by 7 bases, with 16 bases between the two germline ends. The CDR3 region has the DNA TGTGCCAGCAGCACAACCTGGGGTGGACAGCCCCAGCATTTT. It translates to CASSTTWGGQPQHF.

This clone has at least ten counts. The chain combines TRBV7-7 with TRBJ2-5, with 12 bases fitting TRBD1. The CDR3 extends over 17 amino acids. The germline CDR1 and CDR2 sequences are SSHAT and FNYEAQ (reference sequence). V was pared by 6 bases and J by 5 bases, with 13 bases of the junction left unmatched. The CDR3 spells CASSSNPGQGARETQYF. CDR3 in DNA: TGTGCCAGCAGTTCTAACCCGGGACAGGGGGCGAGGGAGACCCAGTACTTC.

As to this clone: With a much larger clone just one base away, this may be a read error. The genes are TRBV3-1 and TRBJ2-3; D perhaps matches TRBD2 (6 bases). CDR1 LGHDT and CDR2 YNNKEL come from the germline V gene (reference sequence). With 1 base removed from V and 6 bases from J, the gap between germline ends came to 17 bases. This CDR3 spans 16 amino acids. Here the CDR3 DNA reads TGTGCCAGCAGCCAAGTTAACGGGAGTGCCGGGGATACGCAGTATTTT. Protein: CASSQVNGSAGDTQYF.

The table lists this clone with many counts. The chain links TRBV24-1 to TRBJ2-1, with no clear D. The CDR3 is 15 amino acids. In germline, CDR1 is KGHDR, CDR2 SFDVKD. V was cut by 3 bases and J by 0 bases, with 8 bases left in between. The CDR3 protein is CATSDGVSSYNEQFF. DNA of the CDR3: TGTGCCACCAGTGATGGGGTCAGCTCCTACAATGAGCAGTTCTTC.

As concerns this clone: This may come from a read error, since a much larger clone is one base off. Other DNA sequences of this sample code for an identical CDR3. V and J are TRBV6-6 and TRBJ2-5, with D possibly being TRBD2 (5 bases). Deletions cut 8 bases from V and 5 bases from J, with 24 bases between. This CDR3 is 16 amino acids long. Germline lookup yields CDR1 MNHNY and CDR2 SVGAGI (reference sequence). DNA of the CDR3: TGTGCCAGCGTTAAATCCCCTTCCGGACTGGGTGAGACCCAGTACTTC. It codes for CASVKSPSGLGETQYF.

By its share, this clone is medium-sized (0.01 to 0.1%). The chain combines TRBV12-3 or TRBV12-4 with TRBJ2-3, with no clear D. CDR3 size: 13 residues. Between the trimmed V and J ends, which lost 5 bases and 8 bases, there was a span of 14 bases. The CDR3 loop reads CASSVGPHGTQYF. The CDR3 DNA reads as TGTGCCAGCAGTGTTGGGCCGCACGGTACGCAGTATTTT.

This clone was seen ten or more times. The chain combines TRBV7-9 with TRBJ2-7, with D hard to call. The CDR3 extends over 12 amino acids. The germline CDR1 and CDR2 sequences are SEHNR and FQNEAQ (reference sequence). V lost 2 bases and J lost 6, with 8 bases in between. The CDR3 DNA is TGTGCCAGCAGCTTACCAGGAACCGAGCAGTACTTC. Translating it yields CASSLPGTEQYF.

This clone was counted many times. J is TRBJ1-6 and V is TRBV5-6; no clear D. From germline, CDR1 is SGHDT and CDR2 YYEEEE. Trimming removed 2 bases from V and 10 bases from J, with 10 bases in between. There are 13 residues in the CDR3. This CDR3 reads CASSLIPGSPLHF. The CDR3 nucleotides read TGTGCCAGCAGCTTAATCCCTGGATCACCCCTCCACTTT.

This clone was observed many times. This chain links TRBV19 with TRBJ1-6; D remains ambiguous. The CDR3 runs 13 residues. V dropped 10 bases and J dropped 4 bases, with 11 bases sitting between them. Germline-derived CDR1 and CDR2 are LNHDA and SQIVND (reference sequence). The CDR3 coding sequence is TGTGCCAAGACGCGGGTTTATAATTCACCCCTCCACTTT. It is translated as CAKTRVYNSPLHF. Full variable domain (rest looked up from reference TRBV19 and TRBJ1-6): DGGITQSPKYLFRKEGQNVTLSCEQNLNHDAMYWYRQDPGQGLRLIYYSQIVNDFQKGDIAEGYSVSREKKESFPLTVTSAQKNPTAFYLCAKTRVYNSPLHFGNGTRLTVT.